The rows below give T cell receptor beta chains drawn from one sample of a study of shared clonotypes between healthy human individuals. Profiling relied on immunoSEQ multiplex PCR, and the TCRdb table lists in-frame clones only, not all of them. The profile shows fewer than 850,000 clones, less than 95% of them singletons. Sample: memory CD8+ T cells from PBMCs. The origin of the receptors is a man aged 18 to 29 in good health. Some clones in this sample may be carry-over from other donors' samples. Both conserved end residues are part of each CDR3. D genes are given only for firm matches. Some rows mark clone size as missing; the rest say once, few, many or name a class of expanded clone.

j_call v_call clone_size d_call cdr3_nt cdr3_aa
TRBJ2-2 TRBV7-3 NA TRBD2 TGTGCCAGCAGCCCTACCCGACTAGCGGGGCCCGGGGAGCTGTTTTTT CASSPTRLAGPGELFF
TRBJ2-3 TRBV28 once TRBD2 TGTGCCAGCAGTGATCCGGGACTAGAACCCGCAGATACGCAGTATTTT CASSDPGLEPADTQYF
TRBJ2-7 TRBV28 once NA TGTGCCAGCAGTCTCAGGGGCTACGAGCAGTACTTC CASSLRGYEQYF
TRBJ2-5 TRBV6-5 NA NA TGTGCCAGCAGTTACGACGGGAAAGAGACCCAGTACTTC CASSYDGKETQYF
TRBJ1-2 TRBV29-1 NA TRBD1 TGCAGCGTTGATAAACCCGGGACAGGGAAAGTTGGAGGCTACACCTTC CSVDKPGTGKVGGYTF
TRBJ2-5 TRBV7-9 NA TRBD2 TGTGCCAGCAGCCACCGGACTAGCGCAGAGACCCAGTACTTC CASSHRTSAETQYF
TRBJ2-1 TRBV7-9 NA TRBD2 TGTGCCAGCAGCTTAGCGCGGTCTAGCGGGAGTGGGGCGTTCTTC CASSLARSSGSGAFF
TRBJ2-5 TRBV28 NA TRBD2 TGTGCCAGCAGTTTCGCAGCGGGAGAGGAGACCCAGTACTTC CASSFAAGEETQYF
TRBJ2-7 TRBV7-2 NA NA TGTGCCAGCAGCTTAGGGTGGGGGGCTCCCCTTGCCTACGAGCAGTACTTC CASSLGWGAPLAYEQYF
TRBJ2-7 TRBV7-6 NA TRBD1 TGTGCCAGCAGCCCAGGGACAGCAGACTCCTACGAGCAGTACTTC CASSPGTADSYEQYF
TRBJ2-3 TRBV6-6 NA TRBD2 TGTGCCGTAAACCCTTGGGAGGGGAACACAGATACGCAGTATTTT CAVNPWEGNTDTQYF
TRBJ1-1 TRBV6-5 NA NA TGTGCCAGCAGTAAAGACAGGATGAGCACTGAAGCTTTCTTT CASSKDRMSTEAFF
TRBJ1-1 TRBV7-9 NA NA TGTGCCAGCAGCTTCGGTGAGAGGGAAGCTTTCTTT CASSFGEREAFF
TRBJ1-1 TRBV29-1 few NA TGCAGCGTTGAAGATACGGACGGTAACACTGAAGCTTTCTTT CSVEDTDGNTEAFF
TRBJ1-1 TRBV28 NA NA TGTGCCAGCACCCAACCCTCGGACACATGGGTGAACACTGAAGCTTTCTTT CASTQPSDTWVNTEAFF
TRBJ2-3 TRBV6-1 few NA TGTGCCAGCAGCGAAGCGCCTAGCACAGATACGCAGTATTTT CASSEAPSTDTQYF
TRBJ1-5 TRBV7-3 NA NA TGTGCCCCCATTCCCGGACGCATGCCGAGCTATCAGCCCCAGCATTTT CAPIPGRMPSYQPQHF
TRBJ2-7 TRBV2 once TRBD1 TGTGCCAGCAGTGAAGGAGAGACAGGGCTGGACTTC CASSEGETGLDF
TRBJ2-1 TRBV9 NA NA TGTGCCAGCAGCACCGGACCCAATGAGCAGTTCTTC CASSTGPNEQFF
TRBJ2-7 TRBV27 NA NA TGTGCCAGCACGAACGTCGGAGGGGCCCACGAGCAGTACTTC CASTNVGGAHEQYF